A single TCR beta chain is shown here with its context. The antigen is not known. One end of the junction is discordant with germline, which a read error may explain. The data originate from a study of T cell repertoires in cytomegalovirus infection. Study overall: It was recently identified HLA-C-restricted and well-studied HLA-B-restricted CMV epitopes that the study used. Based on public TCR beta signatures, there were indications of CMV infection and of a matching HLA type.

Study findings and constraints: People with CMV and the relevant HLA were identified by cumulative public TCR beta family frequency.

TCRdb analysed the reads with MiXCR anew, one entry per CDR3 protein. In the table there are 100,000 or so distinct CDR3 sequences, less than 55% of which are singletons. This CDR3 spans 12 amino acids. The gene calls are TRBV12-3 or TRBV12-4 and TRBJ2-7; the match to TRBD1 covers 8 bases. The sequence was obtained from a human donor in good health (CMV status not recorded). Some clones in this sample may be carry-over from other donors' samples. This specimen was CD8+ T cells from cultured PBMCs, taken from culture after CMV antigen stimulation. The CDR3 sequence: CASRGTGHEQYF. CDR3 sequence (DNA): TGTGCCAGCAGGGGGACAGGCCACGAGCAGTACTTT.